This T cell receptor (beta chain) came from a study of blood T cell repertoires in COVID-19. TCRdb's copy holds only in-frame clones and misses some; the assay was immunoSEQ multiplex PCR. This table holds roughly 140,000 clones, around 84% found once. Per the germline V gene, CDR1 is KGHSH and CDR2 is LQKENI. The CDR3 consists of 14 residues. Trimming took 2 bases from V and 4 from J, leaving 11 bases between them. Enrolled through a virtual design, the participants were between about 18 and 100 years of age and came from roughly 22 US areas. Cohort assignment relied on participant-reported clinical history.

Sequencing was carried out using PBMCs or T cells enriched from blood (not recorded which). V is TRBV18 and J is TRBJ1-2, with no clear D. The source of this sequence is a man in his fifties who had recovered from COVID-19. CDR3 region: CASSPSGRSYGYTF. The DNA for the CDR3 is TGTGCCAGCTCACCATCCGGTAGAAGCTATGGCTACACCTTC.